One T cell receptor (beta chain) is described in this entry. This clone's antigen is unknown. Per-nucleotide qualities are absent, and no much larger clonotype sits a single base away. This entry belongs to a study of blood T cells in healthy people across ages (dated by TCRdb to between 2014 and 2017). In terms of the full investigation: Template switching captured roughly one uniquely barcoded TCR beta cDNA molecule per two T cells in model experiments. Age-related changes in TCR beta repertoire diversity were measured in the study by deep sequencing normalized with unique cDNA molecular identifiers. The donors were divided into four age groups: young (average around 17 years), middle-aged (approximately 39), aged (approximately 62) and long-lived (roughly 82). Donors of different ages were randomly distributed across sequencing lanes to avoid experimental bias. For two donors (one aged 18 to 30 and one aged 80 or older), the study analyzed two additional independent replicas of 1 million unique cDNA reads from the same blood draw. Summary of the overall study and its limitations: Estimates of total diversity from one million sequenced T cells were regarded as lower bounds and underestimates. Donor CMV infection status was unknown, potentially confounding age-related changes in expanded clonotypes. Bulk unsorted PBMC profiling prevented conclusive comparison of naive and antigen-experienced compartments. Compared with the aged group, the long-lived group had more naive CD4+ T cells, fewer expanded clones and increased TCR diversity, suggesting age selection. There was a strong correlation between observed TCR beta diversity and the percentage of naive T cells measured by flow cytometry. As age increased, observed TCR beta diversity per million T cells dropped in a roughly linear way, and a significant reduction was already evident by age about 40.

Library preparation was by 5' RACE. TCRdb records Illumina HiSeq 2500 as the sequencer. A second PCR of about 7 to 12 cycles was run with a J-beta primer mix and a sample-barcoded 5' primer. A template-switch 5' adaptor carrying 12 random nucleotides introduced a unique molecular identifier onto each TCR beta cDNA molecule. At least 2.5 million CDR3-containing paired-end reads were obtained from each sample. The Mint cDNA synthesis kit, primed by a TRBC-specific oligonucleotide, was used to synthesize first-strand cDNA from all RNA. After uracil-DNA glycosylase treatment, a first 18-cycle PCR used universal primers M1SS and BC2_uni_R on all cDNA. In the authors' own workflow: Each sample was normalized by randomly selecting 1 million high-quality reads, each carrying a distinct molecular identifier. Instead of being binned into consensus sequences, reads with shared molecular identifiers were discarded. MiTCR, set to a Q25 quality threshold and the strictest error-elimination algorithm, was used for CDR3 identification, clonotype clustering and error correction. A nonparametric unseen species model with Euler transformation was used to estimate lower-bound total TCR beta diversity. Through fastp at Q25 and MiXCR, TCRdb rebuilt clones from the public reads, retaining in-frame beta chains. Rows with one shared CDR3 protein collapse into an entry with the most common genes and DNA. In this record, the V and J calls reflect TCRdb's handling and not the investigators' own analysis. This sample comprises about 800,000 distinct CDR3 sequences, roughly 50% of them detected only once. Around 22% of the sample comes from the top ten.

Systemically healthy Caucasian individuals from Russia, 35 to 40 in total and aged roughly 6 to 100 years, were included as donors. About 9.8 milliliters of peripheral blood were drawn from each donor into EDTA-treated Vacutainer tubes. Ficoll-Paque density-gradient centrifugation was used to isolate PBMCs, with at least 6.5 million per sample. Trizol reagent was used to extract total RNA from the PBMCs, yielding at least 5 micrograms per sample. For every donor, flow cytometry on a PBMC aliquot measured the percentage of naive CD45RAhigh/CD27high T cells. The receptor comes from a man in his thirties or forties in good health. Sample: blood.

The DNA reads TGTGCCAGCAGCTTAGCTATAGCGGGAGGGGCAAATGAGCAGTTCTTC. This gives the protein CASSLAIAGGANEQFF. The sequence links TRBV7-8 to TRBJ2-1; 11 bases in between match TRBD2. Including cysteine and phenylalanine, the CDR3 has 16 amino acids. Only the CDR3 DNA is retained, 48 bases long and in frame from the first base. For this chain, trimming is 0 bases at the V end and 7 bases at the J end, and the number of junction bases without a gene match is 5. The germline V gene encodes CDR1 SGHVS and CDR2 FQNEAQ.